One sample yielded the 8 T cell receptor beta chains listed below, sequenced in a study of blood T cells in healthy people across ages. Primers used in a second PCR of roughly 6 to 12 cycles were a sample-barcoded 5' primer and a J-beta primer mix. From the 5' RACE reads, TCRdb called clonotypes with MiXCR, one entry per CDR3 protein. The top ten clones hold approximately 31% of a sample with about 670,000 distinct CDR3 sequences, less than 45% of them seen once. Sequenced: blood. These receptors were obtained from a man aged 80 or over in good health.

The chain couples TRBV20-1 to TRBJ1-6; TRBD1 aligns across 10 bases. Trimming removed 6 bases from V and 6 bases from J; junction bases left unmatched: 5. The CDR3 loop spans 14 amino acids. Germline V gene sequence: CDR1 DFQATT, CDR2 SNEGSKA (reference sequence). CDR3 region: CSAPTGGGNSPLHF. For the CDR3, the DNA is TGCAGTGCACCGACAGGGGGCGGTAATTCACCCCTCCACTTT.

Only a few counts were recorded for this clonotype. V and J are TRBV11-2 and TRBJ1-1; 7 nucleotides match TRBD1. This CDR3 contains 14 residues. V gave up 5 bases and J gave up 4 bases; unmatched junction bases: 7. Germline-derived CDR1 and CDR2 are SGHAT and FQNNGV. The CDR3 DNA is TGTGCCAGCAGCCTCGGACAGGAGGCCACTGAAGCTTTCTTT. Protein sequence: CASSLGQEATEAFF.

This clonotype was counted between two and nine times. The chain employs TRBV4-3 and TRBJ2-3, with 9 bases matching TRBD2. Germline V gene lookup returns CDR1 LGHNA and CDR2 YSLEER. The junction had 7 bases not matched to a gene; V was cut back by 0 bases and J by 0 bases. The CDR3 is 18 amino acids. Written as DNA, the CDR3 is TGCGCCAGCAGCCAAGATCTAACTAGCGGGTCTAGCACAGATACGCAGTATTTT. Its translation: CASSQDLTSGSSTDTQYF.

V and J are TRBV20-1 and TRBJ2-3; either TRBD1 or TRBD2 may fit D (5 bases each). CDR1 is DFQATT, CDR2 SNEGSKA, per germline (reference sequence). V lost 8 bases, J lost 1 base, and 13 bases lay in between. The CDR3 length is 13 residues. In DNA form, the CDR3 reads TGCAGTCCCAGAGAGGGGCGCACAGATACGCAGTATTTT. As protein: CSPREGRTDTQYF.

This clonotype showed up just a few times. The CDR3 loop is CAFEGADTQYF. CDR3 DNA sequence: TGTGCCTTCGAGGGCGCAGATACGCAGTATTTT. V gene TRBV6-2 or TRBV6-3 combines with J gene TRBJ2-3, with D possibly matching TRBD2 (5 bases). The CDR3 has 11 residues. V shed 11 bases and J shed 4 bases, with 10 bases lying between them. Germline V gene sequence: CDR1 MNHEY, CDR2 SVGEGT.

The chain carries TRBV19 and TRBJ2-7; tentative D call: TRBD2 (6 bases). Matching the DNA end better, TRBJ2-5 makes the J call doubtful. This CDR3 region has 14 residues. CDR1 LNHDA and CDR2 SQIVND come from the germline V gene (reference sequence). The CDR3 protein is CASSIASGRQTQYF. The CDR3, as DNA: TGTGCCAGTAGTATAGCCTCAGGGAGGCAGACCCAGTACTTC.

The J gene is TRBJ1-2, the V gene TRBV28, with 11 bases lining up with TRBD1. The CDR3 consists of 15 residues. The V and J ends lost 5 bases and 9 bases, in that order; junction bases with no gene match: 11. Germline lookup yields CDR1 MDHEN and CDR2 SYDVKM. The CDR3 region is CASSVTGTGGLSYTF. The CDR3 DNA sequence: TGTGCCAGCAGTGTAACCGGGACAGGGGGTTTGAGCTACACCTTC.

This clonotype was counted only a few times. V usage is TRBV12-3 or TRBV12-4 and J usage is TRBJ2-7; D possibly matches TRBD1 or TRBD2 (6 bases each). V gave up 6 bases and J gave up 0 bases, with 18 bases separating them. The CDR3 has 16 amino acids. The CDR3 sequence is CASSPTGAAGSYEQYF. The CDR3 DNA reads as TGTGCCAGCAGCCCAACGGGGGCGGCGGGCTCCTACGAGCAGTACTTC.